A selection of T cell receptor beta chains follows, all from one sample in a study of cytomegalovirus exposure and HLA in healthy donors. Only in-frame clones appear in the TCRdb table, and some are missing; sequencing was by immunoSEQ multiplex PCR. Recorded for this sample: 70,000 to 90,000 clones. The sequenced material came from PBMCs. These receptors all come from a young man in good health and CMV-seropositive. The CDR3 runs from the conserved cysteine through the conserved F or W. A D gene is named only where the DNA matches it firmly.

j_gene | v_gene | d_gene | CDR3aa | CDR3nt
TRBJ2-3 | TRBV25-1 | NA | CASGWDTQYF | TGTGCCTCCGGGTGGGATACGCAGTATTTT
TRBJ1-1 | TRBV7-3 | NA | CASSSGVTNTEAFF | TGTGCCAGCAGCTCAGGGGTCACGAACACTGAAGCTTTCTTT
TRBJ2-1 | TRBV28 | TRBD2 | CASKPGGASYNEQFF | TGTGCCAGCAAACCCGGGGGGGCGTCCTACAATGAGCAGTTCTTC
TRBJ1-1 | TRBV19 | NA | CASSRALEAFF | TGTGCCAGTAGTAGGGCCCTTGAAGCTTTCTTT
TRBJ2-7 | TRBV9 | TRBD2 | CASSAYPLQREDPYEQYF | TGTGCCAGCAGCGCGTACCCTCTCCAGCGGGAGGACCCCTACGAGCAGTACTTC
TRBJ2-3 | TRBV6-1 | NA | CASRATSSRAQYF | TGTGCCAGCAGAGCGACTAGTTCCCGGGCGCAGTATTTT
TRBJ2-1 | TRBV7-7 | NA | CASSHYYNEQFF | TGTGCTAGCAGCCACTATTACAATGAGCAGTTCTTC
TRBJ2-2 | TRBV9 | TRBD2 | CASSTSGTSAGELFF | TGTGCCAGCAGCACCTCCGGGACTAGCGCCGGGGAGCTGTTTTTT
TRBJ2-7 | TRBV5-1 | NA | CASRSRDPSDEQYF | TGCGCCTCCAGATCCCGGGATCCCTCGGACGAGCAGTACTTC
TRBJ1-4 | TRBV28 | NA | CASSPSPPGDWLF | TGTGCCAGCAGTCCCTCCCCTCCAGGGGATTGGCTTTTT
TRBJ1-1 | TRBV7-9 | TRBD1 | CASSFAYRGQTNTEAFF | TGTGCCAGCAGCTTCGCGTACCGGGGACAGACGAACACTGAAGCTTTCTTT
TRBJ2-2 | TRBV10-3 | TRBD2 | CAIMETSGRETGELFF | TGTGCCATCATGGAGACTAGCGGGAGAGAGACCGGGGAGCTGTTTTTT
TRBJ2-5 | TRBV10-1 | NA | CASSEPPGGTQYF | TGCGCCAGCAGTGAACCCCCCGGGGGGACCCAGTACTTC
TRBJ1-4 | TRBV4-2 | TRBD1 | CASSPDRTNEKLFF | TGTGCCAGCAGCCCGGACAGGACTAATGAAAAACTGTTTTTT
TRBJ2-3 | TRBV11-2 | NA | CASSLFGSTDTQYF | TGTGCCAGCAGCTTATTCGGGAGCACAGATACGCAGTATTTT
TRBJ2-1 | TRBV29-1 | TRBD1 | CSVEETGNEQFF | TGCAGCGTTGAAGAGACAGGGAATGAGCAGTTCTTC
TRBJ1-2 | TRBV11-2 | NA | CASSLTGSAGANYGYTF | TGTGCCAGCAGCTTAACAGGATCAGCGGGTGCTAACTATGGCTACACCTTC
TRBJ2-3 | TRBV6-5 | NA | CATASRLGGTDTQYF | TGTGCCACCGCAAGTCGACTAGGGGGCACAGATACGCAGTATTTT
TRBJ1-3 | TRBV27 | TRBD1 | CASSDRGHTIYF | TGTGCCAGCAGTGACAGGGGCCACACCATATATTTT
TRBJ2-1 | TRBV10-3 | NA | CAISEAAYYNEQFF | TGTGCCATCAGTGAGGCCGCCTACTACAATGAGCAGTTCTTC
TRBJ1-5 | TRBV5-4 | TRBD1 | CASSPGTGNQPQHF | TGTGCCAGCAGCCCCGGGACAGGCAATCAGCCCCAGCATTTT
TRBJ1-4 | TRBV5-1 | NA | CASSLPGTINEKLFF | TGCGCCAGCAGCTTACCCGGGACAATCAATGAAAAACTGTTTTTT
TRBJ2-7 | TRBV4-1 | NA | CASSRLRVGSLSYEQYF | TGCGCCAGCAGCCGTTTGCGGGTGGGGAGTTTATCCTACGAGCAGTACTTC
TRBJ1-1 | TRBV29-1 | TRBD1 | CSVRDRRNTEAFF | TGCAGCGTTCGGGACAGGAGGAACACTGAAGCTTTCTTT
TRBJ1-5 | TRBV7-8 | NA | CASSPALDSNQPQHF | TGTGCCAGCAGCCCAGCACTTGACAGTAATCAGCCCCAGCATTTT
TRBJ2-3 | TRBV30 | TRBD2 | CAWSGLRGGSTDTQYF | TGTGCCTGGAGTGGGCTGCGCGGGGGTAGCACAGATACGCAGTATTTT
TRBJ2-3 | TRBV5-1 | TRBD2 | CASSWGLAGEGDTQYF | TGCGCCAGCAGCTGGGGACTAGCGGGAGAGGGGGATACGCAGTATTTT
TRBJ1-5 | TRBV28 | TRBD1 | CASKSYGTENQPQHF | TGTGCCAGCAAGAGCTACGGGACAGAGAATCAGCCCCAGCATTTT
TRBJ1-1 | TRBV29-1 | TRBD1 | CSVHRDRDWTEAFF | TGCAGCGTCCACCGGGACAGGGATTGGACTGAAGCTTTCTTT